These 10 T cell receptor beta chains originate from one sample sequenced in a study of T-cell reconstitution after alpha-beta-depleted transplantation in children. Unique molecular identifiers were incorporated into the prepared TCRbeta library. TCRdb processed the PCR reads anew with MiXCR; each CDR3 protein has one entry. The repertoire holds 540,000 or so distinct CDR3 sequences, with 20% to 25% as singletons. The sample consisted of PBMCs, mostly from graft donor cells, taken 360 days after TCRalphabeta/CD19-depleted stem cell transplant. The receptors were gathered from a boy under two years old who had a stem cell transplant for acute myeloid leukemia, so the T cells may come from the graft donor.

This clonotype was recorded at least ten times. Here the CDR3 reads CSVGTGGPQQFF. CDR3 nucleotides: TGCAGCGTCGGTACCGGGGGACCCCAGCAGTTCTTC. This chain links TRBV29-1 with TRBJ2-1, with D tentatively TRBD2 (6 bases). CDR3 size: 12 residues. Germline V gene sequence: CDR1 SQVTM, CDR2 ANQGSEA. V was pared by 6 bases and J by 11 bases, with 17 bases between.

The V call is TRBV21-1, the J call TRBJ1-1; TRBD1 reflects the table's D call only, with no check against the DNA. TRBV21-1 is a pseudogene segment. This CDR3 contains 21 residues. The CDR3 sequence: CASSTHRHPSLGDPMNTEAFF. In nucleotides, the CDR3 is TGTGCCAGCAGCACACACCGACACCCGTCCCTGGGGGATCCCATGAACACTGAAGCTTTCTTT.

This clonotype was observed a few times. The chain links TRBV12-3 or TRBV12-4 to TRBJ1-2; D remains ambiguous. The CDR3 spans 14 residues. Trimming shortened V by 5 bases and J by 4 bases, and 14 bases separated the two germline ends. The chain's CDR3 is CASSPSPGGYGYTF. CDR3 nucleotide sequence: TGTGCCAGCAGTCCTTCCCCGGGCGGCTATGGCTACACCTTC.

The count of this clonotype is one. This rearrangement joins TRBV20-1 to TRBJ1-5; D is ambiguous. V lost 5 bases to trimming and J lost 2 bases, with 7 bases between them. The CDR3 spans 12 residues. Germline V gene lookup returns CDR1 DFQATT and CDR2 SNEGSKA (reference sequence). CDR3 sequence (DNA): TGCAGTGCTTTGATTGGCAATCAGCCCCAGCATTTT. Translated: CSALIGNQPQHF.

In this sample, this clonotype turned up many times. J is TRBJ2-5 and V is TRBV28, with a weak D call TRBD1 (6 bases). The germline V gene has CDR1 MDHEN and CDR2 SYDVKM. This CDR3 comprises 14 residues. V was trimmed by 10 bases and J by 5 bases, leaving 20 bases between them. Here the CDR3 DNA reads TGTGCCACCCGGTGGCAGGGGATAAGGGAGACCCAGTACTTC. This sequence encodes CATRWQGIRETQYF.

The CDR3 DNA reads TGTGCCAGCAGCTTATCCCCAGCGGGGGGGTCAGAGACCCAGTACTTC. This gives the protein CASSLSPAGGSETQYF. The J gene is TRBJ2-5, the V gene TRBV7-2; 10 nucleotides match TRBD2. Germline V gene sequence: CDR1 SGHTA, CDR2 FQGNSA. After removal of 2 bases from V and 4 bases from J, the junction contained 7 bases not matched to a gene. The CDR3 has 16 residues.

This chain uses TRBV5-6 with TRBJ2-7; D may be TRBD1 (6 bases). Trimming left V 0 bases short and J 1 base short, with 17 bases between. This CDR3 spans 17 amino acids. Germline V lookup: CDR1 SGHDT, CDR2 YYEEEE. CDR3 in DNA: TGTGCCAGCAGCTTGGACAGGGCGAGGGAGACATCCTACGAGCAGTACGTC. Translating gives CASSLDRARETSYEQYV.

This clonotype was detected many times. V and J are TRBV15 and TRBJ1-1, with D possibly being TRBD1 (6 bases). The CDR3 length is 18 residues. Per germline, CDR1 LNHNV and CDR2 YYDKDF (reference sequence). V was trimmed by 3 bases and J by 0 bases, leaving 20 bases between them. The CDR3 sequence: CATSSPRGANRLNTEAFF. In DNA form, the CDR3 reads TGTGCCACCAGCAGCCCCCGGGGGGCGAACCGTTTGAACACTGAAGCTTTCTTT. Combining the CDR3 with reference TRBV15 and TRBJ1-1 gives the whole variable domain DAMVIQNPRYQVTQFGKPVTLSCSQTLNHNVMYWYQQKSSQAPKLLFHYYDKDFNNEADTPDNFQSRRPNTSFCFLDIRSPGLGDTAMYLCATSSPRGANRLNTEAFFGQGTRLTVV.

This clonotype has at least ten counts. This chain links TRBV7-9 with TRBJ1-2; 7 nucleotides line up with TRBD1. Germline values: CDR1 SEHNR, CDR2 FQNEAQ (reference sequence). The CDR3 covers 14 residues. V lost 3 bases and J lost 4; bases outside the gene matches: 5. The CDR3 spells CASSFSGTAYGYTF. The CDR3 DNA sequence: TGTGCCAGCAGCTTCAGTGGGACAGCCTATGGCTACACCTTC.

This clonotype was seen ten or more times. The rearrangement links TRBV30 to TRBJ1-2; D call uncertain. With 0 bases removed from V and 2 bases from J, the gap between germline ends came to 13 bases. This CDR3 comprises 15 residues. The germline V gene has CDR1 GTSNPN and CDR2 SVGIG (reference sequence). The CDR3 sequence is CAWSVRHLQNYGYTF. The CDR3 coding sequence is TGTGCCTGGAGTGTACGTCATCTCCAAAACTATGGCTACACCTTC.